The 24 T cell receptor beta chains listed next were all sequenced from one sample in a study of cytomegalovirus exposure and HLA in healthy donors. The PCR was carried out with 60 Vbeta primers and 13 Jbeta primers. TCRdb keeps only in-frame clones here, not all; method: immunoSEQ multiplex PCR. The profile shows around 91,000 clones, about 89% of them singletons. The sample was PBMCs. These receptors were taken from a young man in good health and CMV-seropositive.

The rearrangement uses TRBV28 and TRBJ1-4; D perhaps matches TRBD1 (6 bases). Germline assignment: CDR1 MDHEN and CDR2 SYDVKM. CDR3 length equals 15 residues. The germline V and J ends were trimmed by 5 bases and 7 bases, with 17 bases remaining between them. The CDR3 protein is CASSLPRGYSEKLFF. The DNA for the CDR3 is TGTGCCAGCAGTCTACCCAGGGGCTATAGTGAAAAACTGTTTTTT. The full variable domain, completed using reference TRBV28 and TRBJ1-4, is DVKVTQSSRYLVKRTGEKVFLECVQDMDHENMFWYRQDPGLGLRLIYFSYDVKMKEKGDIPEGYSVSREKKERFSLILESASTNQTSMYLCASSLPRGYSEKLFFGSGTQLSVL.

The chain joins TRBV7-9 to TRBJ2-7; TRBD2 matches 7 bases. J was trimmed by 0 bases and V by 5 bases; bases with no gene match: 10. This CDR3 has 16 amino acids. The V gene's germline CDR1 is SEHNR and CDR2 FQNEAQ (reference sequence). CDR3 in DNA: TGTGCCAGCAGCCCGGGACTGCGGGAGTTCTCCTACGAGCAGTACTTC. This translates into CASSPGLREFSYEQYF.

This clone was seen a few times. The chain has TRBV29-1 and TRBJ2-1, with 10 bases aligning to TRBD2. Germline trimming cut 1 base from V and 9 bases from J; bases unmatched to any gene: 9. CDR3 length: 15 amino acids. Germline V lookup: CDR1 SQVTM, CDR2 ANQGSEA. DNA for the CDR3: TGCAGCGTTGAAGGGCTGGGACTAGCGAGGGGTGAGCAGTTCTTC. Amino acids: CSVEGLGLARGEQFF.

The rearrangement links TRBV5-1 to TRBJ2-3; a possible D gene is TRBD2 (6 bases). Trimming cost V 0 bases and J 0 bases, with 8 bases left between them. Germline values: CDR1 SGHRS, CDR2 YFSETQ. CDR3 length: 15 residues. The CDR3 is CASSLVGTSTDTQYF. As DNA, the CDR3 is TGCGCCAGCAGCTTGGTCGGGACTAGCACAGATACGCAGTATTTT.

This clone appeared a few times. V and J are TRBV7-6 and TRBJ2-7; 7 bases are shared with TRBD1. Germline V CDR1 and CDR2: SGHVS, FNYEAQ. Trimming removed 1 base from V and 3 bases from J; junction bases left unmatched: 6. CDR3 size: 15 residues. CDR3: CASSLELGQSYEQYF. DNA for the CDR3: TGTGCCAGCAGCTTAGAGTTGGGACAGAGCTACGAGCAGTACTTC.

This chain links TRBV7-9 with TRBJ1-2, with D perhaps matching TRBD1 (5 bases). The germline CDR1 and CDR2 sequences are SEHNR and FQNEAQ (reference sequence). With 2 bases removed from V and 8 bases from J, the gap between germline ends came to 12 bases. There are 13 residues in the CDR3. CDR3 nucleotide sequence: TGTGCCAGCAGCTTAAATCAGGGCTTGGGCTACACCTTC. Protein sequence: CASSLNQGLGYTF.

The chain uses TRBV7-6 and TRBJ2-7; D unresolved. CDR3 length: 14 residues. Germline assignment: CDR1 SGHVS and CDR2 FNYEAQ. V was pared by 2 bases and J by 2 bases, with 10 bases between. For the CDR3, the DNA is TGTGCCAGCAGCTTATTAAGAGATACCTACGAGCAGTACTTC. Its translation: CASSLLRDTYEQYF.

The V and J genes are TRBV5-1 and TRBJ1-1; 8 nucleotides align to TRBD1. Trimming took 4 bases from V and 0 from J; bases not matched to a gene: 2. The CDR3 length is 14 residues. Per the germline V gene, CDR1 is SGHRS and CDR2 is YFSETQ. The CDR3 DNA reads as TGCGCCAGCAGCAGACAGGGGATGAACACTGAAGCTTTCTTT. Its protein is CASSRQGMNTEAFF.

This sequence joins TRBV27 and TRBJ2-5; perhaps TRBD2 as D (6 bases). The CDR3 length is 13 residues. The germline CDR1 and CDR2 sequences are MNHEY and SMNVEV (reference sequence). The V and J ends lost 3 bases and 3 bases respectively, with 8 bases between them. The DNA for the CDR3 is TGTGCCAGCAGTTTTGGGGGGAAAGAGACCCAGTACTTC. Residues: CASSFGGKETQYF.

The chain employs TRBV7-8 and TRBJ2-7, with D unclear. V lost 2 bases, J lost 4 bases, and 9 bases lay in between. CDR3 length equals 13 residues. The germline gives CDR1 SGHVS, CDR2 FQNEAQ. The CDR3 sequence is CASSLPNNYEQYF. As DNA, the CDR3 is TGTGCCAGCAGCTTACCGAACAATTACGAGCAGTACTTC.

The CDR3 sequence: CASSQEASGRAKNIQYF. The CDR3 coding sequence is TGCGCCAGCAGCCAAGAAGCGTCGGGGAGGGCCAAAAACATTCAGTACTTC. The J gene is TRBJ2-4, the V gene TRBV4-1; possibly TRBD2 for D (6 bases). The CDR3 length is 17 residues. V gave up 0 bases and J gave up 1 base, with 13 bases separating them. Looked up from germline, CDR1 is MGHRA and CDR2 is YSYEKL.

The CDR3 region is CASSVVETGELFF. CDR3 nucleotides: TGTGCCAGCAGCGTAGTAGAGACCGGGGAGCTGTTTTTT. This rearrangement joins TRBV9 to TRBJ2-2; D remains ambiguous. The CDR3 runs 13 residues. Trimming took off 0 bases at V and 5 bases at J, with 5 bases between the two ends. Germline-derived CDR1 and CDR2 are SGDLS and YYNGEE.

J is TRBJ2-5 and V is TRBV30, with 8 bases aligning to TRBD1. The CDR3 has 13 residues. CDR1 GTSNPN and CDR2 SVGIG come from the germline V gene (reference sequence). V was clipped by 3 bases and J by 7 bases; unmatched bases: 7. CDR3 DNA: TGTGCCTGGAGGGAAACAGGGGGTCGGACCCAGTACTTC. This gives the protein CAWRETGGRTQYF.

This clone was found once. The chain recombines TRBV7-6 with TRBJ1-1; a possible D gene is TRBD1 (6 bases). The CDR3 sequence is 15 residues long. V lost 7 bases, J lost 4 bases, and 19 bases lay in between. From germline, CDR1 is SGHVS and CDR2 FNYEAQ. CDR3 nucleotide sequence: TGTGCCAGCACCCAGGTGGGGGCGAAATCCACTGAAGCTTTCTTT. Translated: CASTQVGAKSTEAFF.

As regards this clone: Its ends do not fully match the called genes, so a read error is possible. The chain carries TRBV7-7 and TRBJ2-7, with TRBD1 matching 7 bases. This CDR3 contains 13 residues. Germline CDR1 is SSHAT and CDR2 is FNYEAQ (reference sequence). The CDR3 sequence: CASSFGTEYEQYF. The CDR3 nucleotides are TGTGCTAGCAGCTTCGGGACAGAATACGAGCAGTACTTC.

This clone was seen only once. This chain links TRBV4-1 with TRBJ1-1; the D is unclear. Trimming cost V 0 bases and J 0 bases, with 11 bases left between them. The germline gives CDR1 MGHRA, CDR2 YSYEKL. The CDR3 sequence is 16 residues long. The CDR3 is CASSQDLATMNTEAFF. In nucleotides, the CDR3 is TGCGCCAGCAGCCAAGATTTGGCCACCATGAACACTGAAGCTTTCTTT.

The V call is TRBV4-2, the J call TRBJ1-2; 7 nucleotides align to TRBD1. CDR3 length: 16 residues. With V trimmed by 1 base and J by 2 bases, 7 bases remained unmatched. In germline, CDR1 is LGHNA, CDR2 YNFKEQ. The CDR3 DNA sequence: TGTGCCAGCAGCCAAGCCCCCGGGACAGCGAACTATGGCTACACCTTC. It specifies CASSQAPGTANYGYTF.

The V call is TRBV5-1, the J call TRBJ2-1; TRBD2 might be the D (5 bases). Trimming pared 8 bases from V and 6 bases from J, leaving 21 bases between. Germline V gives CDR1 SGHRS, CDR2 YFSETQ. The CDR3 spans 15 residues. The CDR3 loop reads CASTLAPLRGNEQFF. The CDR3 DNA sequence: TGCGCCAGTACCCTAGCACCCCTTCGGGGCAATGAGCAGTTCTTC.

The rearrangement uses TRBV6-5 and TRBJ1-1, with D unresolved. This CDR3 region has 11 residues. CDR1 and CDR2 (germline): MNHEY, SVGAGI. The V end was cut by 1 base, the J end by 7 bases, with 4 bases between. The CDR3 nucleotides are TGTGCCAGCAGTTACTATAATGAAGCTTTCTTT. Translation: CASSYYNEAFF.

V and J are TRBV14 and TRBJ1-1; TRBD1 might be the D (5 bases). Germline V gives CDR1 SGHDN, CDR2 FVKESK. CDR3 size: 14 residues. The ends were cut back, 0 bases at V and 7 bases at J, with 12 bases in the middle. In DNA form, the CDR3 reads TGTGCCAGCAGCCAAGATTACGGGGGTGTTGAAGCTTTCTTT. Amino acids: CASSQDYGGVEAFF.

The V call is TRBV2, the J call TRBJ2-5, with D possibly TRBD2 on 6 matching bases. V lost 6 bases and J 4 bases, leaving 21 bases between the germline ends. The CDR3 totals 16 residues. Germline V gives CDR1 SNHLY, CDR2 FYNNEI. The CDR3 DNA is TGTGCCAGCAGCGTAGGAGGGATTCGGATGCGAGAGACCCAGTACTTC. Amino acid sequence: CASSVGGIRMRETQYF.

V usage is TRBV6-1 and J usage is TRBJ2-2, with 10 positions matching TRBD1. This CDR3 region has 15 residues. The germline gives CDR1 MNHNS, CDR2 SASEGT. The V gene end was trimmed by 6 bases and the J gene end by 4 bases; junction bases not matched to a gene: 5. CDR3 sequence: CASSDRGLITGELFF. The DNA for the CDR3 is TGTGCCAGCAGCGACAGGGGGCTGATCACCGGGGAGCTGTTTTTT.

This chain connects TRBV19 to TRBJ2-5, with a weak D call TRBD1 (5 bases). This CDR3 is 15 amino acids long. V lost 4 bases, J lost 1 base, and 13 bases lay in between. CDR1 LNHDA and CDR2 SQIVND come from the germline V gene (reference sequence). The CDR3 DNA is TGTGCCAGTAGTACCTCAGGGTACCTCCAAGAGACCCAGTACTTC. Translated: CASSTSGYLQETQYF.

The table lists this clone with a count of one. The CDR3 sequence: CASSRTPNYGYTF. Written as DNA, the CDR3 is TGTGCCAGTTCCCGGACACCTAACTATGGCTACACCTTC. This chain joins TRBV5-6 and TRBJ1-2, with D perhaps matching TRBD1 (5 bases). Germline assignment: CDR1 SGHDT and CDR2 YYEEEE. This CDR3 contains 13 residues. The V end was cut by 8 bases, the J end by 0 bases, with 11 bases between.